Shown below are 10 T cell receptor beta chains from a single sample sequenced in a study of STAT5B mutations in CD4+ large granular lymphocyte leukemia. The data were produced by immunoSEQ multiplex PCR, yet TCRdb's version contains in-frame clones alone and is incomplete. The data hold about 38,000 clones, with around 75% observed a single time. Input material: CD4+ T cells from blood buffy coats. These receptor sequences come from a human donor in good health.

In the case of this clone: One end of the junction is discordant with germline, which a read error may explain. The chain links TRBV6-5 to TRBJ1-1, with 9 bases aligning to TRBD1. The germline V gene encodes CDR1 MNHEY and CDR2 SVGAGI. This CDR3 is built from 12 residues. CDR3 sequence reads: CASSYGTGKVFF. DNA of the CDR3: TGTGCCAGCAGTTACGGGACAGGGAAAGTCTTTTTT.

This sequence joins TRBV7-9 and TRBJ2-1, with TRBD2 identical over 11 bases. Germline CDR1 is SEHNR and CDR2 is FQNEAQ (reference sequence). The V and J ends lost 1 base and 9 bases, in that order; junction bases with no gene match: 8. The CDR3 is 16 residues long. The CDR3 reads CASSLGALAGVFEQFF. In DNA, the CDR3 is TGTGCCAGCAGCTTAGGGGCACTAGCGGGGGTCTTTGAGCAGTTCTTC.

This clone was counted between two and nine times. The V and J genes are TRBV5-1 and TRBJ1-2, with unresolved D. CDR1 is SGHRS and CDR2 is YFSETQ in the germline V gene. Trimming stripped 0 bases from V and 1 base from J, with 7 bases between. The CDR3 length is 14 residues. CDR3 nucleotide sequence: TGCGCCAGCAGCTTGGACAGACTTAACTATGGCTACACCTTC. Protein: CASSLDRLNYGYTF.

This chain links TRBV6-4 with TRBJ2-3, with 7 bases lining up with TRBD1. The CDR3 spans 15 residues. V dropped 6 bases and J dropped 4; count of bases not matched to a gene: 10. Looked up from germline, CDR1 is MRHNA and CDR2 is SNTAGT. As DNA, the CDR3 is TGTGCCAGCAGCGTTGACAGGGATCGCGCAGATACGCAGTATTTT. Translation gives CASSVDRDRADTQYF.

In the case of this clone: The same CDR3 is also encoded by other DNA sequences in this sample. The chain joins TRBV7-2 to TRBJ2-7; D not resolved. Per germline, CDR1 SGHTA and CDR2 FQGNSA. V lost 1 base and J lost 0, with 4 bases in between. The CDR3 covers 13 residues. The CDR3 nucleotides read TGTGCCAGCAGCTTAGGTCCCTCCTACGAGCAGTACTTC. It codes for CASSLGPSYEQYF.

V is TRBV9 and J is TRBJ2-7; 11 nucleotides match TRBD1. Trimming cost V 0 bases and J 5 bases; bases outside gene matches: 4. The germline gives CDR1 SGDLS, CDR2 YYNGEE. The CDR3 totals 15 residues. The CDR3 DNA is TGTGCCAGCAGCGTAGTGGACAGGGGGCTCAACGAGCAGTACTTC. Its translation is CASSVVDRGLNEQYF. Using reference TRBV9 and TRBJ2-7 for the parts outside the CDR3, the full variable domain is DSGVTQTPKHLITATGQRVTLRCSPRSGDLSVYWYQQSLDQGLQFLIQYYNGEERAKGNILERFSAQQFPDLHSELNLSSLELGDSALYFCASSVVDRGLNEQYFGPGTRLTVT.

The chain recombines TRBV6-6 with TRBJ1-4; 10 bases agree with TRBD1. The germline CDR1 and CDR2 sequences are MNHNY and SVGAGI (reference sequence). V dropped 5 bases and J dropped 7; count of bases not matched to a gene: 4. There are 14 residues in the CDR3. This chain's CDR3 is CASSPGQGFEKLFF. The CDR3 DNA sequence: TGTGCCAGCAGTCCGGGACAGGGGTTTGAAAAACTGTTTTTT.

The V and J genes are TRBV28 and TRBJ1-2; possibly TRBD1 for D (5 bases). V was clipped by 6 bases and J by 8 bases, with 22 bases between them. Per the germline V gene, CDR1 is MDHEN and CDR2 is SYDVKM. This CDR3 contains 15 residues. The CDR3 protein is CASSTTTTASVGYTF. CDR3 nucleotide sequence: TGTGCCAGCAGCACGACAACGACAGCGTCAGTGGGCTACACCTTC.

This clone occurred once. This sequence joins TRBV18 and TRBJ1-2; TRBD1 matches 7 bases. The CDR3 spans 15 residues. The trim removed 1 base at V and 2 bases at J, leaving 4 bases unmatched. The germline CDR1 and CDR2 sequences are KGHSH and LQKENI. The chain's CDR3 is CASSPLQGGNYGYTF. The DNA for the CDR3 is TGTGCCAGCTCACCACTGCAGGGGGGAAACTATGGCTACACCTTC.

The chain uses TRBV9 and TRBJ2-1, with D tentatively TRBD2 (7 bases). CDR1 is SGDLS, CDR2 YYNGEE, per germline. The CDR3 has 15 residues. Trimming stripped 0 bases from V and 3 bases from J, with 10 bases between. The CDR3 region has the DNA TGTGCCAGCAGCGTAGGGGGGGGCCACTACAATGAGCAGTTCTTC. Its protein product is CASSVGGGHYNEQFF.